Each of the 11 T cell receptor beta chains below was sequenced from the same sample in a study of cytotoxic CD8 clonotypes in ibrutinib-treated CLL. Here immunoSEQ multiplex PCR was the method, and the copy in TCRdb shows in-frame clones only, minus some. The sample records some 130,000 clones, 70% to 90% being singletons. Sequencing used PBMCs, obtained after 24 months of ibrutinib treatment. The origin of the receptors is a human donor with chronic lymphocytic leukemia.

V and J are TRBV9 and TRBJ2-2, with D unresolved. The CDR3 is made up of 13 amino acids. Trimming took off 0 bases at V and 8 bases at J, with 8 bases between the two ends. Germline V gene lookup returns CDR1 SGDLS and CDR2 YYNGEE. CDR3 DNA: TGTGCCAGCAGCGTAGGACTTTGGGGGGAGCTGTTTTTT. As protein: CASSVGLWGELFF. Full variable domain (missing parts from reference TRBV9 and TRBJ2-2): DSGVTQTPKHLITATGQRVTLRCSPRSGDLSVYWYQQSLDQGLQFLIQYYNGEERAKGNILERFSAQQFPDLHSELNLSSLELGDSALYFCASSVGLWGELFFGEGSRLTVL.

This CDR3 is CASSLGRWPQHF. CDR3 sequence (DNA): TGTGCCAGCAGCTTAGGGCGTTGGCCCCAGCATTTT. The chain joins TRBV7-4 to TRBJ1-5; no definite D call. The CDR3 totals 12 residues. The V and J ends lost 1 base and 9 bases respectively, with 7 bases between them. Germline lookup yields CDR1 SGHVT and CDR2 SQSDAQ.

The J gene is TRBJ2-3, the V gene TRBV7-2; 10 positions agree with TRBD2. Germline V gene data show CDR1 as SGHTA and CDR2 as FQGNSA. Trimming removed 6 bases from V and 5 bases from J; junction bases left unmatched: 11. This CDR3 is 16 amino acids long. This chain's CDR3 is CASSYSGTSVGDTQYF. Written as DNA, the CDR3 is TGTGCCAGCAGTTACTCCGGGACTAGCGTAGGAGATACGCAGTATTTT.

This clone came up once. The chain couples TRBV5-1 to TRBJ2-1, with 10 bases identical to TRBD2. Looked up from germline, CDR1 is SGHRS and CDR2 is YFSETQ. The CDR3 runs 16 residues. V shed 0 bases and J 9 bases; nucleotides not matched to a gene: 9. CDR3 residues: CASSLAAGGASGEQFF. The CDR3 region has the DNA TGCGCCAGCAGCTTGGCAGCGGGGGGGGCTTCTGGTGAGCAGTTCTTC.

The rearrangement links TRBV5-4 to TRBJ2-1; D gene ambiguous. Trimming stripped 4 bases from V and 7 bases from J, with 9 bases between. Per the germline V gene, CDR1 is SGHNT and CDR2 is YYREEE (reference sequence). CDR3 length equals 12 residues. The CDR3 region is CASSTDSNEQFF. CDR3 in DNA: TGTGCCAGCAGCACCGACTCTAATGAGCAGTTCTTC.

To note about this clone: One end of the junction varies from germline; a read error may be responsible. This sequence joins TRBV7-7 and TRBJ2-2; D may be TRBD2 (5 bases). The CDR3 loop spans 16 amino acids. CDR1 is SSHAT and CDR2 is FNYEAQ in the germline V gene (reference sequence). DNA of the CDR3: TGTGCTAGCAGCTTAGTTCCGGGAAGTGACACCGGGGAGCTGTTTTTT. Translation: CASSLVPGSDTGELFF.

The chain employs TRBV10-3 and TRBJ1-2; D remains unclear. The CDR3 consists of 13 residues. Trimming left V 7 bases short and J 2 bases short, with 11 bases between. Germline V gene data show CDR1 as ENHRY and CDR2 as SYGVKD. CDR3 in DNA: TGTGCCATCACCGGCGAGCAGAACTATGGCTACACCTTC. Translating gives CAITGEQNYGYTF.

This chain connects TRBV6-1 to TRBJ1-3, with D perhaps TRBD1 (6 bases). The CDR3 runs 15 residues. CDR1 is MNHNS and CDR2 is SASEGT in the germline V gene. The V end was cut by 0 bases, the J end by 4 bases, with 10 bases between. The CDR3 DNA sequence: TGTGCCAGCAGTGAAGCGGGGGGCAAAGGAAACACCATATATTTT. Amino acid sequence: CASSEAGGKGNTIYF.

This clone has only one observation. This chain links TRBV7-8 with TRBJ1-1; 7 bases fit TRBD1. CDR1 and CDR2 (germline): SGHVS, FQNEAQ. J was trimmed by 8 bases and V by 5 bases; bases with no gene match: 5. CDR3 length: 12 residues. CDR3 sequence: CASSRDSPEAFF. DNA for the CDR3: TGTGCCAGCAGCCGGGACAGCCCCGAAGCTTTCTTT.

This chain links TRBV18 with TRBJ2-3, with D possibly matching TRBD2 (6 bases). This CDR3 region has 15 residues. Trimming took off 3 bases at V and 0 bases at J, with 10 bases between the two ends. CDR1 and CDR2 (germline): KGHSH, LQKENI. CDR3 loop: CASSPRGSSTDTQYF. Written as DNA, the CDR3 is TGTGCCAGCTCACCGCGGGGATCCAGCACAGATACGCAGTATTTT.

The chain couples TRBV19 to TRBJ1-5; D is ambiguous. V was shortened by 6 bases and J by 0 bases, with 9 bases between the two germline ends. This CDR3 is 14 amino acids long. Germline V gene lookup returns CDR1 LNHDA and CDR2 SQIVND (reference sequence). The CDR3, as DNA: TGTGCCAGTAGCGACTATTATAGCAATCAGCCCCAGCATTTT. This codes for CASSDYYSNQPQHF.